The table lists the clone carrying this T cell receptor (beta chain) with a count of one. This record belongs to a study of blood T cell repertoires in COVID-19. In the study overall: COVID-19 samples, acute and convalescent, were from the United States, Italy and Spain.

CDR1 SNHLY and CDR2 FYNNEI come from the germline V gene. This CDR3 is 16 amino acids long. V was shortened by 3 bases and J by 4 bases, with 16 bases between the two germline ends. Authors' processing steps: Reference gene primer amplification gave nucleated cell count estimates. Using immunoSEQ multiplex PCR, the repertoire was profiled, and TCRdb retains in-frame clones only, with some absent. That table supplies the V and J calls and clone size; D and trimming were determined from the DNA. This repertoire shows under 500,000 clones, around 89% found once; its top ten account for 4.3%. V gene TRBV2 combines with J gene TRBJ1-5; tentatively, D is TRBD1 (5 bases). This clonotype was sampled from a woman aged 25-40 years with acute or convalescent COVID-19. Sequencing was performed on peripheral blood. The DNA for the CDR3 is TGTGCCAGCAGTGAGGGGGGGAGAATAGGGAATCAGCCCCAGCATTTT. Protein sequence: CASSEGGRIGNQPQHF.